In its sample, the clone carrying this TCR beta chain was seen many times. Trimming stripped 8 bases from V and 1 base from J, with 12 bases between. The CDR3 is made up of 13 amino acids. The germline V gene has CDR1 SGHVS and CDR2 FNYEAQ. This record belongs to a study of CD4 and CD8 cells across lung adenocarcinoma regions. Samples came from patients with localized non-small cell lung adenocarcinoma. TCRdb independently ran MiXCR on the PCR reads; one entry per CDR3 protein. This sample has 20,000 to 30,000 distinct CDR3 sequences; 40% to 50% occur once, and the top ten carry about half. This receptor was taken from a male donor with lung adenocarcinoma. The CD4 and CD8 labels of this study may be unreliable. The rearrangement links TRBV7-6 to TRBJ2-7; tentative D call: TRBD1 (6 bases). Sequences were obtained from CD8+ T cells from the center of a lung tumor. The CDR3 reads CASARGTSYEQYF. The CDR3, as DNA: TGTGCCAGCGCCAGGGGCACATCCTACGAGCAGTACTTC.